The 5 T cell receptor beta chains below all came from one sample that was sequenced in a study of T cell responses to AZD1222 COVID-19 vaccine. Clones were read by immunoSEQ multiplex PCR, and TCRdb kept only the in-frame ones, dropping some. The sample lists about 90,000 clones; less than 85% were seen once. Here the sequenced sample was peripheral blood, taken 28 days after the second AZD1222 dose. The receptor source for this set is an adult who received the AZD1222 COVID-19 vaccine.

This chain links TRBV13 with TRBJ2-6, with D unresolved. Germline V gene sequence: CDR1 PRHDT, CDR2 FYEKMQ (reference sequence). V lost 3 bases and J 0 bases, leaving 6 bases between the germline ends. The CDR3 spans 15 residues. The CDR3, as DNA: TGTGCCAGCAGCTTCGTGAACTCTGGGGCCAACGTCCTGACTTTC. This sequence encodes CASSFVNSGANVLTF.

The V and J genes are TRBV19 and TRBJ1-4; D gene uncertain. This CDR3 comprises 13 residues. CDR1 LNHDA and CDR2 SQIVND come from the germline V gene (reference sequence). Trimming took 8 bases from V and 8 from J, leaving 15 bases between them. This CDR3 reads CASGGRTGEKLFF. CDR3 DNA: TGTGCCAGTGGCGGCAGAACGGGGGAAAAACTGTTTTTT. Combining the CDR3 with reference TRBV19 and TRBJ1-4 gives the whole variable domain DGGITQSPKYLFRKEGQNVTLSCEQNLNHDAMYWYRQDPGQGLRLIYYSQIVNDFQKGDIAEGYSVSREKKESFPLTVTSAQKNPTAFYLCASGGRTGEKLFFGSGTQLSVL.

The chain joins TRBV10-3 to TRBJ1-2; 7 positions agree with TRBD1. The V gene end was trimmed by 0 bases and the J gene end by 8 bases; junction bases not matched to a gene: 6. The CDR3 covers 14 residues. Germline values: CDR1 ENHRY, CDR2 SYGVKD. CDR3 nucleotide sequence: TGTGCCATCAGTGAGTCCGGACAGGCGGCGGGCTACACCTTC. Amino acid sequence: CAISESGQAAGYTF.

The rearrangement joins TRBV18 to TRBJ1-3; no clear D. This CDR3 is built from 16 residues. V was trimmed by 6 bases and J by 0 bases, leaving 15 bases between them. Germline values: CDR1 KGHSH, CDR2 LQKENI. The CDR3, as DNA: TGTGCCAGCTCGGCCGACACTTCCGGCTCTGGAAACACCATATATTTT. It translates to CASSADTSGSGNTIYF.

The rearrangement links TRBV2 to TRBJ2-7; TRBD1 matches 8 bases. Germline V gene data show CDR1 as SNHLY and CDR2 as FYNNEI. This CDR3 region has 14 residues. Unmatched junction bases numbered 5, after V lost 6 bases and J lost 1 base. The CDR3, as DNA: TGTGCCAGCAGGATGACAGGGGCATCCTACGAGCAGTACTTC. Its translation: CASRMTGASYEQYF. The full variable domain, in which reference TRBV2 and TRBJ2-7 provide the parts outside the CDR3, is EPEVTQTPSHQVTQMGQEVILRCVPISNHLYFYWYRQILGQKVEFLVSFYNNEISEKSEIFDDQFSVERPDGSNFTLKIRSTKLEDSAMYFCASRMTGASYEQYFGPGTRLTVT.